What follows are 5 T cell receptor beta chains derived from one specimen sequenced in a study of T cell responses to AZD1222 COVID-19 vaccine. Assay used: immunoSEQ multiplex PCR; TCRdb lists only in-frame clones, some missing. The sample has roughly 120,000 clones; about 86% are singletons. Specimen: peripheral blood, collected on day 0 of AZD1222 vaccination. The origin of the receptors is an adult in good health.

The V gene is TRBV28, the J gene TRBJ2-7, with TRBD1 matching over 9 bases. Germline CDR1 reads MDHEN; CDR2 reads SYDVKM. The CDR3 is 16 residues long. V dropped 5 bases and J dropped 6; count of bases not matched to a gene: 14. The chain's CDR3 is CASSNAFRGTGSEQYF. The CDR3 DNA sequence: TGTGCCAGCAGTAATGCATTTAGAGGGACAGGGTCCGAGCAGTACTTC.

The rearrangement joins TRBV7-2 to TRBJ2-7, with no clear D. V lost 0 bases and J lost 7, with 10 bases in between. CDR3 size: 13 residues. CDR1 and CDR2 (germline): SGHTA, FQGNSA. The CDR3 loop is CASSLAWEGEQYF. CDR3 nucleotide sequence: TGTGCCAGCAGCTTAGCGTGGGAAGGAGAGCAGTACTTC.

In DNA, the CDR3 is TGTGCCGGAGGCCAGGGGGCTCACTATGGCTACACCTTC. Translation gives CAGGQGAHYGYTF. This chain joins TRBV2 and TRBJ1-2; TRBD1 agrees at 8 bases. The CDR3 contains 13 residues. V lost 11 bases and J lost 3; bases outside the gene matches: 8. CDR1 and CDR2 from the germline V gene are SNHLY and FYNNEI. Full variable domain (outside the CDR3, taken from reference TRBV2 and TRBJ1-2): EPEVTQTPSHQVTQMGQEVILRCVPISNHLYFYWYRQILGQKVEFLVSFYNNEISEKSEIFDDQFSVERPDGSNFTLKIRSTKLEDSAMYFCAGGQGAHYGYTFGSGTRLTVV.

This chain connects TRBV6-5 to TRBJ2-5; maybe TRBD1 (5 bases). Germline loops: CDR1 MNHEY, CDR2 SVGAGI. CDR3 length: 13 residues. V lost 6 bases and J 5 bases, leaving 13 bases between the germline ends. In nucleotides, the CDR3 is TGTGCCAGCAGCTTACAGGCCGGGGAGACCCAGTACTTC. It yields the protein CASSLQAGETQYF.

With regard to this clone: This specimen includes other DNA sequences encoding the same CDR3. The V and J genes are TRBV5-1 and TRBJ1-5; no clear D. The CDR3 contains 15 residues. Deletions cut 0 bases from V and 0 bases from J, with 7 bases between. CDR1 and CDR2 from the germline V gene are SGHRS and YFSETQ. The CDR3 here is CASSLEGNSNQPQHF. In DNA, the CDR3 is TGCGCCAGCAGCTTGGAGGGAAATAGCAATCAGCCCCAGCATTTT.